This T cell receptor (beta chain) is drawn from a study of OX40 agonist ivuxolimab in advanced cancers. Samples were taken at baseline and on day 1 of cycles 4 and 7. Generated by immunoSEQ multiplex PCR, the TCRdb table keeps only in-frame clones and is missing some. The sample holds under 35,000 clones, less than 80% seen once. Trimming pared 3 bases from V and 6 bases from J, leaving 12 bases between. Germline V CDR1 and CDR2: SEHNR, FQNEAQ (reference sequence). The CDR3 loop spans 13 amino acids. Sequencing was performed on CD4+ or CD8+ T cells sorted from blood, taken in a trial of the OX40 agonist ivuxolimab. This chain uses TRBV7-9 with TRBJ2-7; D uncertain. The sequence was obtained from an adult with an advanced solid tumor such as melanoma, head and neck, liver or kidney cancer. The CDR3 loop is CASSFDIRVEQYF. DNA for the CDR3: TGTGCCAGCAGCTTCGACATCCGGGTCGAGCAGTACTTC.